One sample yielded the 29 T cell receptor beta chains listed below, sequenced in a study of T cell responses to AZD1222 COVID-19 vaccine. Generated by immunoSEQ multiplex PCR, the TCRdb table keeps only in-frame clones and is missing some. The sample carries about 67,000 clones, around 84% recorded once. This sample comprised peripheral blood, obtained on day 0 of AZD1222 vaccination. The receptors come from an adult in good health.

J is TRBJ1-5 and V is TRBV2; no clear D. Deletions cut 3 bases from V and 2 bases from J, with 8 bases between. Germline CDR1 and CDR2: SNHLY and FYNNEI. The CDR3 consists of 14 residues. The chain's CDR3 is CASSESFGNQPQHF. The CDR3 DNA reads as TGTGCCAGCAGTGAGTCGTTTGGCAATCAGCCCCAGCATTTT.

V and J are TRBV24-1 and TRBJ2-5; D ambiguous. CDR3 length: 13 residues. V was clipped by 5 bases and J by 2 bases, with 8 bases between them. Germline assignment: CDR1 KGHDR and CDR2 SFDVKD. The CDR3 region has the DNA TGTGCCACCAGTGTATCGGCTCAAGAGACCCAGTACTTC. Translation gives CATSVSAQETQYF.

The V gene is TRBV3-1 (or the pseudogene TRBV3-2), the J gene TRBJ2-7; 10 bases map to TRBD1. There are 15 residues in the CDR3. The germline V gene has CDR1 LGHDT and CDR2 YNNKEL (reference sequence). V gave up 1 base and J gave up 2 bases; unmatched junction bases: 2. In DNA form, the CDR3 reads TGTGCCAGCAGCCAAGCCGGGACAGGGGCCTACGAGCAGTACTTC. Amino acid sequence: CASSQAGTGAYEQYF.

V and J are TRBV25-1 and TRBJ1-1; possible D gene TRBD1, 6 bases. Germline V gene lookup returns CDR1 MGHDK and CDR2 SYGVNS. Trimming pared 5 bases from V and 4 bases from J, leaving 14 bases between. This CDR3 is 14 amino acids long. CDR3 in amino acids: CASSRGGQGTEAFF. The DNA for the CDR3 is TGTGCCAGCAGTCGGGGGGGGCAGGGCACTGAAGCTTTCTTT.

V usage is TRBV28 and J usage is TRBJ2-5; D gene ambiguous. The CDR3 is 13 amino acids. Trimming stripped 3 bases from V and 2 bases from J, with 7 bases between. Germline V gene sequence: CDR1 MDHEN, CDR2 SYDVKM. CDR3 DNA: TGTGCCAGCAGTTTTCTGGGGCAAGAGACCCAGTACTTC. This translates into CASSFLGQETQYF.

This chain links TRBV18 with TRBJ1-4; 7 positions agree with TRBD1. Germline V gene sequence: CDR1 KGHSH, CDR2 LQKENI. The junction had 7 bases not matched to a gene; V was cut back by 4 bases and J by 5 bases. This CDR3 spans 15 amino acids. The CDR3 DNA follows: TGTGCCAGCTCACAAAATGGACAGGTGAATGAAAAACTGTTTTTT. Protein sequence: CASSQNGQVNEKLFF.

This clone was recorded once. V and J are TRBV2 and TRBJ1-1, with a weak D call TRBD1 (6 bases). CDR3 length: 14 amino acids. Germline V gene sequence: CDR1 SNHLY, CDR2 FYNNEI. V shed 6 bases and J shed 0 bases, with 11 bases lying between them. Written as DNA, the CDR3 is TGTGCCAGCAGGGGGGACAAAATGAACACTGAAGCTTTCTTT. It is translated as CASRGDKMNTEAFF.

This sequence joins TRBV6-5 and TRBJ2-2, with 12 bases matching TRBD2. V lost 4 bases to trimming and J lost 4 bases; unmatched junction nucleotides: 1. Germline CDR1 reads MNHEY; CDR2 reads SVGAGI. CDR3 length: 15 residues. CDR3 sequence: CASSLLAGGTGELFF. The CDR3, as DNA: TGTGCCAGCAGTTTACTAGCGGGGGGCACCGGGGAGCTGTTTTTT.

V usage is TRBV5-1 and J usage is TRBJ1-1; no clear D. Trimming removed 3 bases from V and 3 bases from J, with 12 bases in between. Per the germline V gene, CDR1 is SGHRS and CDR2 is YFSETQ. The length of the CDR3 is 14 residues. The CDR3 loop reads CASSSVTSDTEAFF. In DNA, the CDR3 is TGCGCCAGCAGCTCCGTTACCTCGGACACTGAAGCTTTCTTT.

This chain links TRBV21-1 with TRBJ1-2; the DNA was not used to check the table's D call, TRBD1. TRBV21-1 has pseudogene status. The CDR3 is 17 residues long. CDR3 sequence reads: CASRLKTGGRANYGYTF. Written as DNA, the CDR3 is TGTGCCAGCAGGCTCAAGACAGGGGGGAGAGCGAACTATGGCTACACCTTC.

This sequence joins TRBV23-1 and TRBJ1-5, with D unresolved. TRBV23-1 is labeled an ORF, and its function is uncertain. CDR3 length: 13 amino acids. Trimming shortened V by 4 bases and J by 0 bases, and 4 bases separated the two germline ends. CDR3 in amino acids: CASSRRSNQPQHF. DNA of the CDR3: TGCGCCAGCAGTCGTCGTAGCAATCAGCCCCAGCATTTT.

The chain joins TRBV6-5 to TRBJ1-1; D remains ambiguous. V lost 3 bases and J lost 0, with 8 bases in between. This CDR3 spans 14 amino acids. CDR1 is MNHEY and CDR2 is SVGAGI in the germline V gene. CDR3 sequence reads: CASSYGPLNTEAFF. The CDR3 DNA sequence: TGTGCCAGCAGTTATGGGCCTTTGAACACTGAAGCTTTCTTT.

The rearrangement uses TRBV5-8 and TRBJ2-6, with D perhaps TRBD1 or TRBD2 (6 bases each). CDR3 size: 17 residues. The ends were cut back, 3 bases at V and 0 bases at J, with 13 bases in the middle. From germline, CDR1 is SGHTS and CDR2 YDEGEE. CDR3 protein: CASSSRGALSGANVLTF. CDR3 nucleotides: TGTGCCAGCAGCTCAAGGGGGGCTCTCTCTGGGGCCAACGTCCTGACTTTC.

The rearrangement joins TRBV14 to TRBJ1-2; D is ambiguous. V lost 3 bases, J lost 0 bases, and 5 bases lay in between. Germline lookup yields CDR1 SGHDN and CDR2 FVKESK. CDR3 length: 13 amino acids. The CDR3 nucleotides read TGTGCCAGCAGCCATACGGCTAACTATGGCTACACCTTC. It specifies CASSHTANYGYTF. The entire variable domain, with the rest obtained from reference TRBV14 and TRBJ1-2, is as follows: EAGVTQFPSHSVIEKGQTVTLRCDPISGHDNLYWYRRVMGKEIKFLLHFVKESKQDESGMPNNRFLAERTGGTYSTLKVQPAELEDSGVYFCASSHTANYGYTFGSGTRLTVV.

The chain uses TRBV10-3 and TRBJ2-7; 9 positions match TRBD1. There are 14 residues in the CDR3. J was trimmed by 3 bases and V by 6 bases; bases with no gene match: 6. Germline V gene sequence: CDR1 ENHRY, CDR2 SYGVKD. The CDR3 reads CAISVGTGHYEQYF. CDR3 sequence (DNA): TGTGCCATCAGCGTCGGGACAGGGCACTACGAGCAGTACTTC.

The chain is built from TRBV2 and TRBJ2-1, with D possibly TRBD2 on 5 matching bases. Germline lookup yields CDR1 SNHLY and CDR2 FYNNEI. Trimming left V 7 bases short and J 9 bases short, with 16 bases between. The CDR3 is 13 residues long. The CDR3 region is CASISLAMAEQFF. CDR3 coding DNA: TGTGCCAGCATTTCCCTAGCAATGGCTGAGCAGTTCTTC.

The chain has TRBV7-9 and TRBJ2-1; 7 nucleotides agree with TRBD2. This CDR3 contains 16 residues. From germline, CDR1 is SEHNR and CDR2 FQNEAQ (reference sequence). V gave up 5 bases and J gave up 1 base; unmatched junction bases: 8. CDR3 DNA: TGTGCCAGCAGCATGACTAGGGGAGGGTCCTACAATGAGCAGTTCTTC. Translation gives CASSMTRGGSYNEQFF.

The chain links TRBV27 to TRBJ1-1, with D tentatively TRBD1 (5 bases). Per germline, CDR1 MNHEY and CDR2 SMNVEV (reference sequence). V was cut by 6 bases and J by 5 bases, with 7 bases left in between. The CDR3 length is 11 residues. The CDR3 protein is CASRRGTEAFF. The CDR3 coding sequence is TGTGCCAGCAGAAGGGGTACTGAAGCTTTCTTT.

The V gene is TRBV3-1 (or the pseudogene TRBV3-2), the J gene TRBJ2-7; 9 bases agree with TRBD1. Germline V gene lookup returns CDR1 LGHDT and CDR2 YNNKEL (reference sequence). This CDR3 spans 16 amino acids. V lost 4 bases, J lost 2 bases, and 9 bases stayed unmatched. CDR3 in amino acids: CASSPHPGTGTYEQYF. CDR3 bases: TGTGCCAGCAGCCCACACCCCGGGACAGGGACCTACGAGCAGTACTTC.

The chain combines TRBV4-3 with TRBJ2-3, with D perhaps given as TRBD1 or TRBD2 (5 bases each). Trimming removed 0 bases at V and 10 bases at J, with 8 bases between. The CDR3 loop spans 12 amino acids. Germline V CDR1 and CDR2: LGHNA, YSLEER. CDR3 DNA: TGCGCCAGCAGCCAAGACGTGGGGGCGCAGTATTTT. Its protein product is CASSQDVGAQYF.

The chain combines TRBV19 with TRBJ2-7, with TRBD1 identical over 9 bases. The V gene's germline CDR1 is LNHDA and CDR2 SQIVND (reference sequence). With 3 bases clipped from V and 6 bases from J, the junction kept 15 bases outside the gene matches. This CDR3 contains 17 residues. CDR3 region: CASSMKAGGTGSSEQYF. CDR3 nucleotide sequence: TGTGCCAGTAGTATGAAGGCCGGCGGGACAGGGAGTTCCGAGCAGTACTTC.

This chain joins TRBV10-3 and TRBJ2-3, with D unclear. This CDR3 contains 14 residues. The V and J ends lost 4 bases and 2 bases respectively, with 10 bases between them. Germline CDR1 reads ENHRY; CDR2 reads SYGVKD. The CDR3 is CAISATGSTDTQYF. The CDR3, as DNA: TGTGCCATCAGTGCGACCGGGTCCACAGATACGCAGTATTTT.

V is TRBV27 and J is TRBJ1-1; D gene unclear. The CDR3 has 15 residues. The germline CDR1 and CDR2 sequences are MNHEY and SMNVEV (reference sequence). Trimming stripped 5 bases from V and 4 bases from J, with 17 bases between. The CDR3 DNA follows: TGTGCCAGCAGTCCAAGCCCTTCTTGGGGCACTGAAGCTTTCTTT. Its protein is CASSPSPSWGTEAFF.

The genes are TRBV7-8 and TRBJ1-1; D is uncertain. The CDR3 totals 16 residues. Germline V gene sequence: CDR1 SGHVS, CDR2 FQNEAQ. V was cut by 4 bases and J by 4 bases, with 19 bases left in between. CDR3: CASSSPPGKEGTEAFF. The CDR3 bases are TGTGCCAGCAGCTCCCCGCCGGGGAAAGAAGGCACTGAAGCTTTCTTT.

The chain uses TRBV5-4 and TRBJ1-2, with D possibly being TRBD1 (6 bases). Germline CDR1 is SGHNT and CDR2 is YYREEE (reference sequence). The CDR3 consists of 13 residues. Trimming cost V 5 bases and J 6 bases, with 14 bases left between them. CDR3 protein: CASSGWGADGYTF. The CDR3 bases are TGTGCCAGCAGTGGATGGGGGGCGGATGGCTACACCTTC.

The rearrangement links TRBV11-1 to TRBJ1-1, with TRBD1 as a possible D gene (5 bases). CDR1 is SGHAT and CDR2 is FQDESV in the germline V gene (reference sequence). V lost 5 bases and J 10 bases, leaving 17 bases between the germline ends. CDR3 length: 13 amino acids. CDR3 nucleotides: TGTGCCAGCAGCAGCAGGGTTTCTCCGGGAGCTTTCTTT. As protein: CASSSRVSPGAFF.

V usage is TRBV7-2 and J usage is TRBJ1-6, with D tentatively TRBD1 (5 bases). Trimming removed 5 bases from V and 5 bases from J, with 16 bases in between. The CDR3 is 16 residues long. The germline V gene has CDR1 SGHTA and CDR2 FQGNSA. CDR3 in amino acids: CASSPHRRTHNSPLHF. CDR3 DNA sequence: TGTGCCAGCAGCCCTCACAGGAGAACACATAATTCACCCCTCCACTTT.

This clone was recorded once. The chain recombines TRBV7-2 with TRBJ1-3; D remains ambiguous. Per the germline V gene, CDR1 is SGHTA and CDR2 is FQGNSA. This CDR3 has 12 residues. V shed 3 bases and J shed 2 bases, with 2 bases lying between them. The DNA of the CDR3 is TGTGCCAGCAGCTTCCCTGGAAACACCATATATTTT. It specifies CASSFPGNTIYF.

The chain uses TRBV6-6 and TRBJ2-5; D gene unclear. The CDR3 has 14 residues. V lost 6 bases to trimming and J lost 1 base, with 12 bases between them. Per the germline V gene, CDR1 is MNHNY and CDR2 is SVGAGI (reference sequence). The CDR3 nucleotides are TGTGCCAGCAGCCCCATGGTCAGCCAAGAGACCCAGTACTTC. It codes for CASSPMVSQETQYF.